The 4 T cell receptor beta chains below come from one sample, sequenced in a study of tumor-infiltrating lymphocytes in oesophageal squamous cell carcinoma. Each CDR3 protein is one row after TCRdb ran MiXCR on the PCR reads. The repertoire includes about 9,700 distinct CDR3 sequences, about 60% of them detected once, and 26% sits in the top ten. Input material: esophageal tumor tissue. The receptors were gathered from a female donor with esophageal squamous cell carcinoma.

The chain is built from TRBV12-3 or TRBV12-4 and TRBJ2-7; 14 nucleotides line up with TRBD2. The J call is uncertain, as TRBJ2-5 better fits the DNA end. The CDR3 contains 16 residues. The CDR3 bases are TGTGCCAGCAACTTCGGGACTAGCGGGAGCACAGAGACCCAGTACTTC. This gives the protein CASNFGTSGSTETQYF.

This chain joins TRBV7-2 and TRBJ2-3, with 9 bases matching TRBD1. Germline V gives CDR1 SGHTA, CDR2 FQGNSA. V dropped 5 bases and J dropped 6; count of bases not matched to a gene: 9. This CDR3 spans 15 amino acids. CDR3 in amino acids: CASSKQGAVYDTQYF. CDR3 in DNA: TGTGCCAGCAGCAAACAGGGGGCTGTTTACGATACGCAGTATTTT.

The V gene is TRBV7-1, the J gene TRBJ1-1, with a weak D call TRBD2 (6 bases). TRBJ2-1 explains the end of the DNA better; the J call may be wrong. TRBV7-1 is annotated as an ORF whose role is uncertain. The CDR3 covers 14 residues. In DNA, the CDR3 is TGTGCCAGCAGCTCAGGACTAGGAGACAATGAGCAGTTCTTC. It yields the protein CASSSGLGDNEQFF.

The rearrangement joins TRBV6-6 to TRBJ2-1, with 9 bases that match TRBD2. The V gene's germline CDR1 is MNHNY and CDR2 SVGAGI (reference sequence). The CDR3 sequence is 15 residues long. After removal of 6 bases from V and 3 bases from J, the junction contained 6 bases not matched to a gene. CDR3 sequence: CASRILAGSYNEQFF. The CDR3 DNA follows: TGTGCCAGCAGAATACTAGCGGGTAGCTACAATGAGCAGTTCTTC.